The 22 T cell receptor beta chains below come from one sample, sequenced in a study of Ad26.COV2.S vaccination and SARS-CoV-2 variants (dated by TCRdb to the early 2020s). Library prep was done by the immunoSEQ multiplex PCR assay. Drawn from immuneACCESS, this table holds only the in-frame rearrangements with V and J called that TCRdb kept. Clones are partly lost; checked studies trace under half to an unresolved V gene and leave the rest unexplained. For this sample there are 500,000 or so clones; approximately 88% appear just once. The ten largest clones take up 13% of the sample. This specimen's treatment or condition label, interpreted: 19 received Ad26.COV2.S at low or high dose, single or two shots; about 5 received placebo; per-sample allocation not given. Repertoires of vaccine and placebo recipients were sequenced from samples collected on day 63 after the first injection. The sequencing used peripheral blood, collected in a trial of Ad26.COV2.S vaccine versus placebo. These receptors were taken from a person aged 18-60 years who received the Ad26.COV2.S COVID-19 vaccine or a placebo.

The V gene is TRBV30, the J gene TRBJ1-2; no clear D. Trimming took off 4 bases at V and 5 bases at J, with 11 bases between the two ends. This CDR3 comprises 12 residues. Germline assignment: CDR1 GTSNPN and CDR2 SVGIG (reference sequence). The CDR3 DNA is TGTGCCTGGACCCCGATCCCATATGGCTACACCTTC. It codes for CAWTPIPYGYTF.

V usage is TRBV7-9 and J usage is TRBJ2-1; TRBD1 agrees at 9 bases. The germline V gene has CDR1 SEHNR and CDR2 FQNEAQ (reference sequence). The ends lost 5 bases at V and 6 bases at J; junction bases unmatched: 8. The CDR3 is 15 residues long. Written as DNA, the CDR3 is TGTGCCAGCAGCCTCGGGACAGGGCTCGGCAATGAGCAGTTCTTC. Its translation is CASSLGTGLGNEQFF.

This chain joins TRBV27 and TRBJ2-7; 7 nucleotides match TRBD2. The CDR3 is 16 residues long. Looked up from germline, CDR1 is MNHEY and CDR2 is SMNVEV (reference sequence). The J segment lost 3 bases and the V segment lost 5 bases, leaving 13 bases of the junction unmatched. The CDR3, as DNA: TGTGCCAGCAGTGGCGGGGGAGCGGGGTACCTCTACGAGCAGTACTTC. The encoded protein is CASSGGGAGYLYEQYF.

The chain recombines TRBV12-5 with TRBJ2-3; D remains ambiguous. Trimming shortened V by 2 bases and J by 6 bases, and 9 bases separated the two germline ends. Germline CDR1 and CDR2: LGHNT and FRNRAP. This CDR3 region has 13 residues. The CDR3 loop is CASGLYAGDTQYF. DNA of the CDR3: TGTGCTAGTGGTTTGTACGCTGGGGATACGCAGTATTTT. Complete variable domain (other parts from reference TRBV12-5 and TRBJ2-3): DARVTQTPRHKVTEMGQEVTMRCQPILGHNTVFWYRQTMMQGLELLAYFRNRAPLDDSGMPKDRFSAEMPDATLATLKIQPSEPRDSAVYFCASGLYAGDTQYFGPGTRLTVL.

This clone was seen only a few times. The J gene is TRBJ1-5, the V gene TRBV6-5; no firm D call. Germline CDR1 reads MNHEY; CDR2 reads SVGAGI. The CDR3 is 14 residues long. V gave up 0 bases and J gave up 2 bases, with 5 bases separating them. The CDR3 nucleotides read TGTGCCAGCAGTTACTCCACGGGCAATCAGCCCCAGCATTTT. Protein: CASSYSTGNQPQHF.

The chain carries TRBV11-2 and TRBJ2-1; 9 nucleotides match TRBD2. V gave up 6 bases and J gave up 9 bases; unmatched junction bases: 9. The CDR3 runs 14 residues. Germline assignment: CDR1 SGHAT and CDR2 FQNNGV. The CDR3 loop reads CASRVAGVVGEQFF. As DNA, the CDR3 is TGTGCCAGCAGGGTAGCGGGAGTTGTGGGTGAGCAGTTCTTC.

The chain recombines TRBV19 with TRBJ2-1; TRBD2 matches 16 bases. Germline V lookup: CDR1 LNHDA, CDR2 SQIVND (reference sequence). V shed 7 bases, J shed 13 bases, and the junction held 7 bases outside the gene matches. CDR3 length: 14 residues. CDR3 region: CASNSGTSGRGQFF. The CDR3, as DNA: TGTGCCAGTAACTCCGGGACTAGCGGGAGGGGTCAGTTCTTC.

The chain uses TRBV28 and TRBJ1-6; D not resolved. The CDR3 runs 12 residues. Germline CDR1 and CDR2: MDHEN and SYDVKM. The V end lost 2 bases, the J end lost 9 bases, and 5 bases lay between the germline ends. The CDR3 DNA reads as TGTGCCAGCAGTTTACGGAGTTCACCCCTCCACTTT. Translating it yields CASSLRSSPLHF.

The table lists this clone with a few counts. This chain uses TRBV28 with TRBJ2-2, with TRBD1 as a possible D gene (5 bases). The ends were cut back, 9 bases at V and 1 base at J, with 9 bases in the middle. Looked up from germline, CDR1 is MDHEN and CDR2 is SYDVKM. The CDR3 totals 13 residues. The CDR3 here is CASIRGNTGELFF. As DNA, the CDR3 is TGTGCCAGTATTAGGGGGAACACCGGGGAGCTGTTTTTT.

CDR3 residues: CASSVLQGNQPQHF. The CDR3 bases are TGTGCCAGCAGTGTCTTACAGGGGAATCAGCCCCAGCATTTT. This chain connects TRBV2 to TRBJ1-5; 7 nucleotides align to TRBD1. J lost 4 bases, V lost 4 bases, and 4 bases had no gene match. CDR1 is SNHLY and CDR2 is FYNNEI in the germline V gene. The CDR3 runs 14 residues.

This clone appeared a few times. This sequence joins TRBV24-1 and TRBJ2-3; 10 nucleotides align to TRBD2. CDR1 and CDR2 from the germline V gene are KGHDR and SFDVKD. V was pared by 10 bases and J by 6 bases, with 9 bases of the junction left unmatched. The CDR3 is 14 amino acids. The CDR3 region has the DNA TGTGCCACTACTAGCGGGACTTGGCCTGATACGCAGTATTTT. This encodes CATTSGTWPDTQYF.

For this clone: Other DNA sequences in the same sample also yield this CDR3. The V gene is TRBV5-1, the J gene TRBJ2-7, with D tentatively TRBD1 (6 bases). The CDR3 runs to 13 residues. Per germline, CDR1 SGHRS and CDR2 YFSETQ. The V end lost 2 bases, the J end lost 2 bases, and 8 bases lay between the germline ends. The CDR3 sequence: CASSLGGTYEQYF. CDR3 in DNA: TGCGCCAGCAGCTTAGGGGGAACCTACGAGCAGTACTTC. Full variable domain (outside the CDR3, taken from reference TRBV5-1 and TRBJ2-7): KAGVTQTPRYLIKTRGQQVTLSCSPISGHRSVSWYQQTPGQGLQFLFEYFSETQRNKGNFPGRFSGRQFSNSRSEMNVSTLELGDSALYLCASSLGGTYEQYFGPGTRLTVT.

This clone was picked up a small number of times. V usage is TRBV7-6 and J usage is TRBJ1-6, with D maybe TRBD1 (5 bases). This CDR3 is 14 amino acids long. V shed 1 base and J shed 7 bases, with 8 bases lying between them. Germline V gives CDR1 SGHVS, CDR2 FNYEAQ. The CDR3 protein is CASSLGGQNSPLHF. The CDR3 DNA sequence: TGTGCCAGCAGCTTAGGGGGCCAAAATTCACCCCTCCACTTT.

The CDR3 DNA follows: TGTGCCAGCAGCCTACATATGAGCTCCTACAATGAGCAGTTCTTC. Amino acid sequence: CASSLHMSSYNEQFF. The chain joins TRBV6-5 to TRBJ2-1, with D uncertain. The V gene's germline CDR1 is MNHEY and CDR2 SVGAGI. This CDR3 is 15 amino acids long. With 6 bases removed from V and 0 bases from J, the gap between germline ends came to 12 bases.

This chain uses TRBV6-5 with TRBJ1-1; the D is unclear. The CDR3 is made up of 15 amino acids. V lost 8 bases and J 0 bases, leaving 16 bases between the germline ends. Germline CDR1 and CDR2: MNHEY and SVGAGI. CDR3 amino acids: CASLTGIPMNTEAFF. The CDR3 bases are TGTGCCAGCTTGACCGGAATACCCATGAACACTGAAGCTTTCTTT.

CDR3 protein: CASSLILADRSDEQFF. The DNA of the CDR3 is TGTGCCAGCAGCTTAATTTTGGCGGACCGCTCGGATGAGCAGTTCTTC. V usage is TRBV7-8 and J usage is TRBJ2-1; D remains ambiguous. The germline CDR1 and CDR2 sequences are SGHVS and FQNEAQ. V was clipped by 2 bases and J by 8 bases, with 19 bases between them. The CDR3 spans 16 residues.

The CDR3 loop reads CASSQQWGEKLFF. The CDR3 DNA is TGTGCCAGCAGCCAACAATGGGGGGAAAAACTGTTTTTT. V usage is TRBV3-1 (or the pseudogene TRBV3-2) and J usage is TRBJ1-4, with D tentatively TRBD1 (5 bases). Germline V CDR1 and CDR2: LGHDT, YNNKEL (reference sequence). The CDR3 covers 13 residues. Between the trimmed V and J ends, which lost 2 bases and 8 bases, there was a span of 9 bases.

The chain has TRBV7-9 and TRBJ1-1; a possible D gene is TRBD1 (6 bases). The length of the CDR3 is 13 residues. Germline values: CDR1 SEHNR, CDR2 FQNEAQ (reference sequence). The V and J ends lost 6 bases and 3 bases respectively, with 11 bases between them. The CDR3 spells CASSGGMDTEAFF. The CDR3 DNA sequence: TGTGCCAGCAGTGGGGGCATGGACACTGAAGCTTTCTTT.

The V gene is TRBV28, the J gene TRBJ2-1; 15 positions match TRBD2. The germline V gene encodes CDR1 MDHEN and CDR2 SYDVKM. Germline trimming cut 6 bases from V and 8 bases from J; bases unmatched to any gene: 8. This CDR3 is 16 amino acids long. This CDR3 is CASSRRTSGRGDEQFF. CDR3 sequence (DNA): TGTGCCAGCAGCCGCCGGACTAGCGGGAGGGGGGATGAGCAGTTCTTC.

This clone was seen more than once but under ten times. The DNA for the CDR3 is TGTGCCAGCAGACGGGGCGGGAGCTCTGGGGCCAACGTCCTGACTTTC. Its protein product is CASRRGGSSGANVLTF. The chain combines TRBV7-3 with TRBJ2-6, with 7 nucleotides matching TRBD2. The V gene end was trimmed by 6 bases and the J gene end by 0 bases; junction bases not matched to a gene: 5. This CDR3 spans 16 amino acids. Germline V gene data show CDR1 as SGHTA and CDR2 as FQGTGA.

The V gene is TRBV18, the J gene TRBJ2-3; 9 bases map to TRBD2. The germline gives CDR1 KGHSH, CDR2 LQKENI. V lost 0 bases and J lost 3; bases outside the gene matches: 10. The CDR3 has 18 amino acids. The CDR3 is CASSPPVQSSGVTDTQYF. The CDR3 bases are TGTGCCAGCTCACCACCCGTCCAGTCTAGCGGGGTTACAGATACGCAGTATTTT.

The V call is TRBV5-8, the J call TRBJ2-5; a weak D match, TRBD2 (5 bases). The V and J ends lost 2 bases and 5 bases respectively, with 10 bases between them. This CDR3 is built from 13 residues. Looked up from germline, CDR1 is SGHTS and CDR2 is YDEGEE. The CDR3 spells CASSFPGTETQYF. As DNA, the CDR3 is TGTGCCAGCAGCTTCCCGGGAACTGAGACCCAGTACTTC. Full variable domain (missing parts from reference TRBV5-8 and TRBJ2-5): EAGVTQSPTHLIKTRGQQATLRCSPISGHTSVYWYQQALGLGLQFLLWYDEGEERNRGNFPPRFSGRQFPNYSSELNVNALELEDSALYLCASSFPGTETQYFGPGTRLLVL.